The text below deals with one T cell receptor beta chain. Germline CDR1 reads KGHSH; CDR2 reads LQKENI. CDR3 size: 14 residues. The junction had 2 bases not matched to a gene; V was cut back by 2 bases and J by 5 bases. As processed by the authors: Reference gene primers were amplified, and this amplification served to estimate nucleated cell counts. The method was immunoSEQ multiplex PCR; TCRdb's version includes in-frame clones alone and lacks a portion of them. That table is the source of V, J and clone size, and D and trimming were worked out from the DNA. The sample records about 110,000 clones, under 75% being singletons. This entry belongs to a study of blood T cell repertoires in COVID-19. For the study at large: The origin of the acute and convalescent COVID-19 samples was the United States, Italy and Spain. The cDNA or gDNA used as material had been derived from T cells, B-cell-depleted T cells, or PBMCs.

Sequencing was done on a sample of peripheral blood. The J gene is TRBJ2-1, the V gene TRBV18; 8 bases fit TRBD1. The TCR comes from a woman in her sixties with acute or convalescent COVID-19. DNA of the CDR3: TGTGCCAGCTCACCAGGGACAGGTGACAATGAGCAGTTCTTC. It specifies CASSPGTGDNEQFF.